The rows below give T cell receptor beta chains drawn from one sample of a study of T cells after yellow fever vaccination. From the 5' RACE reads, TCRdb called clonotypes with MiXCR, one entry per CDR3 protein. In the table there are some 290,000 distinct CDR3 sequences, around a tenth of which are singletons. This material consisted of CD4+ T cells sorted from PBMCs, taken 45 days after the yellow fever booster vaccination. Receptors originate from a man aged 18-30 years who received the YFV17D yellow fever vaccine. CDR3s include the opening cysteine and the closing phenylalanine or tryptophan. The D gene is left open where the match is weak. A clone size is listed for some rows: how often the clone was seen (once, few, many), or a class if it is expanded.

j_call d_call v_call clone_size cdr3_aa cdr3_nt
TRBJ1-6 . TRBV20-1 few CSARRGINSPLHF TGCAGTGCTAGACGGGGAATTAATTCACCCCTCCACTTT
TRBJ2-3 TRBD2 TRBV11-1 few CASSSGFSGGLDTQYF TGTGCCAGCAGCTCCGGCTTTAGCGGGGGCCTGGATACGCAGTATTTT
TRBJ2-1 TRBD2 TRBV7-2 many CASSLDGLAGGSEQFF TGTGCCAGCAGCTTAGATGGACTAGCGGGGGGCAGTGAGCAGTTCTTC
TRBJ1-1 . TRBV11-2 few CASSPTEAEAFF TGTGCCAGCAGCCCGACCGAGGCTGAAGCTTTCTTT
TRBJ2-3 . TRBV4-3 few CASSQDFSGAGADTQYF TGCGCCAGCAGCCAAGATTTCTCAGGGGCCGGGGCAGATACGCAGTATTTT
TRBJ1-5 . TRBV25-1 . CASSVGFNQPQHF TGTGCCAGCAGTGTTGGGTTCAATCAGCCCCAGCATTTT
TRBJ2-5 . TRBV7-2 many CASSFGRGIQETQYF TGTGCCAGCAGCTTTGGGCGGGGCATCCAAGAGACCCAGTACTTC
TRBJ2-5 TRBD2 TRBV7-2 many CASSPGGVSGETQYF TGTGCCAGCAGCCCGGGGGGAGTATCGGGAGAGACCCAGTACTTC
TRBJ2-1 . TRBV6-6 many CASRQGMGEQFF TGTGCCAGCAGACAGGGAATGGGTGAGCAGTTCTTC
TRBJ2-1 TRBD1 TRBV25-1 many CASRSDRENYNEQFF TGTGCCAGCAGATCGGACAGGGAAAACTACAATGAGCAGTTCTTC
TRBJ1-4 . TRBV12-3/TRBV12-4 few CASSLLTNEKLFF TGTGCCAGCAGTTTGTTGACTAATGAAAAACTGTTTTTT
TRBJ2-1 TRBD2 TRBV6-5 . CASSYRSSGGGEQFF TGTGCCAGCAGTTACCGGTCTAGCGGGGGTGGGGAGCAGTTCTTC
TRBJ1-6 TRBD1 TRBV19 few CASNRDRGSPLHF TGTGCCTCTAACCGGGACAGAGGATCACCCCTCCACTTT
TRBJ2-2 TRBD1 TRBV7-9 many CASSHQTGGHTGELFF TGTGCCAGCAGCCACCAGACAGGGGGCCACACCGGGGAGCTGTTTTTT
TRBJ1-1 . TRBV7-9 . CASSPPVGVGTEAFF TGTGCCAGCAGCCCTCCGGTCGGGGTTGGCACTGAAGCTTTCTTT
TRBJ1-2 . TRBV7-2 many CASSLARSHAYGYTF TGTGCCAGCAGCTTAGCGCGCAGCCATGCCTATGGCTACACCTTC
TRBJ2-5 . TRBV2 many CASSEALRETQYF TGTGCCAGCAGTGAAGCGCTAAGGGAGACCCAGTACTTC
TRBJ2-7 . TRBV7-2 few CASRTTPLYEQYF TGTGCCAGTAGGACAACTCCCCTATACGAGCAGTACTTC
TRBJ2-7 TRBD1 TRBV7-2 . CASSFTGTGGYEQYF TGTGCCAGCAGTTTTACCGGGACAGGGGGCTACGAGCAGTACTTC
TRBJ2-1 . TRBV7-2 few CANSLSRGALNEQFF TGTGCCAACTCACTTTCGAGGGGGGCCTTGAATGAGCAGTTCTTC
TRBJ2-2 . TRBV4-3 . CARIPGSCFF .
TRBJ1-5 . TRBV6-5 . CASREALNQPQHF TGTGCCAGCAGGGAGGCCCTCAATCAGCCCCAGCATTTT
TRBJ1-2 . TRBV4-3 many CASSQASGQTNYGYTF TGCGCCAGCAGCCAAGCCTCTGGACAGACTAACTATGGCTACACCTTC
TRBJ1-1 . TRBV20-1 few CSARADMNTEAFF TGCAGTGCTAGGGCAGATATGAACACTGAAGCTTTCTTT
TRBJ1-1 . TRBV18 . CASSPGPGEAFF TGTGCCAGCTCACCCGGACCGGGTGAAGCTTTCTTT
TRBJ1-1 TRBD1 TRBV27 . CASSLSGGGLRTEAFF TGTGCCAGCAGTTTATCGGGAGGGGGCTTGAGAACTGAAGCTTTCTTT
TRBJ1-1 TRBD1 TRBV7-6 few CASSSDRGFEAFF TGTGCCAGCAGCTCGGACAGGGGTTTTGAAGCTTTCTTT
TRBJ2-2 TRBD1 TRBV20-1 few CSAVPRRGSWDTGELFF TGCAGTGCCGTACCCCGCAGGGGGTCTTGGGACACCGGGGAGCTGTTTTTT
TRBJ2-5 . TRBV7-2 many CASSSDRQETQYF TGTGCCAGCAGTTCCGACAGACAAGAGACCCAGTACTTC
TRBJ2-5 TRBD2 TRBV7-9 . CASRPGLAGGYQETQYF TGTGCCAGCAGACCTGGACTAGCGGGGGGGTACCAAGAGACCCAGTACTTC
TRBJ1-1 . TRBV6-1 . CAGRAPWTEAFF TGTGCCGGCCGGGCCCCCTGGACTGAAGCTTTCTTT
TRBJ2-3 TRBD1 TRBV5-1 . CASSQGAMDTQYF TGCGCCAGCAGCCAGGGGGCGATGGATACGCAGTATTTT
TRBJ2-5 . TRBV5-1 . CASSFNKPGETQYF TGCGCCAGCAGCTTCAACAAACCTGGAGAGACCCAGTACTTC
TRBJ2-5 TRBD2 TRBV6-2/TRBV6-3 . CASSPGLGRGQETQYF TGTGCCAGCAGTCCCGGACTAGGGAGGGGCCAAGAGACCCAGTACTTC
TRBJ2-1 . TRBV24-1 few CATSDERGAWGEQFF TGTGCCACCAGTGATGAAAGGGGGGCCTGGGGTGAGCAGTTCTTC
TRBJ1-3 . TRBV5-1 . CASSQDTQSSGNTIYF TGCGCCAGCAGCCAGGACACCCAGAGCTCTGGAAACACCATATATTTT
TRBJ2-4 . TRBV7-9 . CASSLYRGLAKNIQYF TGTGCCAGCAGCTTATACCGGGGACTAGCCAAAAACATTCAGTACTTC
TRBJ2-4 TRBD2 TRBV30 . CAWSRGTSSDIQYF TGTGCCTGGAGTAGGGGGACTAGCAGTGACATTCAGTACTTC
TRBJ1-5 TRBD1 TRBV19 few CASSWTGAGQPQHF TGTGCCAGTAGTTGGACAGGGGCCGGTCAGCCCCAGCATTTT
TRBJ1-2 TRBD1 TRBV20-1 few CSARVDREKGYTF TGCAGTGCTAGAGTAGACAGGGAAAAAGGCTACACCTTC
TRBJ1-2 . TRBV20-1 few CSAWSGADYGYTF TGCAGTGCTTGGTCAGGGGCAGACTATGGCTACACCTTC
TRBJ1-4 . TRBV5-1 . CASSFSGAATNEKLFF TGCGCCAGCAGCTTCTCGGGGGCAGCAACTAATGAAAAACTGTTTTTT
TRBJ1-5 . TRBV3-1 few CASSQGVGWQPQHF TGTGCCAGCAGCCAAGGTGTGGGGTGGCAGCCCCAGCATTTT
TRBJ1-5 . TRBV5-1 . CASSLSGNNQPQHF TGCGCCAGCAGCTTATCGGGGAACAATCAGCCCCAGCATTTT
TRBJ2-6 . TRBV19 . CASAGAGANVLTF TGTGCCAGTGCGGGCGCTGGGGCCAACGTCCTGACTTTC
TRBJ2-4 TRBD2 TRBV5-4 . CASSGQTSGPYRF TGTGCCAGCAGTGGTCAGACTAGCGGGCCCTATCGTTTC
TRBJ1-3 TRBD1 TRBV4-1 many CASSRQGPSSGNTIYF TGCGCCAGCAGTAGACAGGGGCCGAGCTCTGGAAACACCATATATTTT
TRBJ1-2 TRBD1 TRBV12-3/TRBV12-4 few CASAKQGRMGGYTF TGTGCCAGCGCTAAACAGGGGAGGATGGGAGGCTACACCTTC
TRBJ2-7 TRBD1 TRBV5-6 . CASSRRQGNYEQYF TGTGCCAGCAGCCGCCGACAGGGTAACTACGAGCAGTACTTC